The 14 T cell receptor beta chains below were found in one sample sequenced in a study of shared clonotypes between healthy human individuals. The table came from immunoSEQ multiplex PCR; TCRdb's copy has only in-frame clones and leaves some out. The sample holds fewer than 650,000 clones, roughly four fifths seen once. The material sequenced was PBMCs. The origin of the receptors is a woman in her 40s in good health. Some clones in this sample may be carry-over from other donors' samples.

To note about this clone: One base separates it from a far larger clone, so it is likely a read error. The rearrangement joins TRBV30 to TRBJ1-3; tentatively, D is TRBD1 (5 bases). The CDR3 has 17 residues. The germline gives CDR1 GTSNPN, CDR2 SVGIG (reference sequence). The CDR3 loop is CAWGVRGRYISGNTIYF. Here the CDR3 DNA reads TGTGCCTGGGGTGTTAGGGGTCGGTATATCTCTGGAAACACCATATATTTT.

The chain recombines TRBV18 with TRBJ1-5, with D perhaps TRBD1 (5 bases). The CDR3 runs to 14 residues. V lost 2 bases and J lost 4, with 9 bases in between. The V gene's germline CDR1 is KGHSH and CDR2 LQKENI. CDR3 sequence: CASSPGGRNQPQHF. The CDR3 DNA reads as TGTGCCAGCTCACCAGGGGGTAGGAATCAGCCCCAGCATTTT.

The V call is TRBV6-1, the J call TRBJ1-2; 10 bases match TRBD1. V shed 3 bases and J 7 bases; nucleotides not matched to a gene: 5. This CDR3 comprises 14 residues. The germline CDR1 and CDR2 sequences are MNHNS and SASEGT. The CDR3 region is CASSEGTGAGGYTF. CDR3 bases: TGTGCCAGCAGTGAGGGGACAGGGGCAGGTGGCTACACCTTC.

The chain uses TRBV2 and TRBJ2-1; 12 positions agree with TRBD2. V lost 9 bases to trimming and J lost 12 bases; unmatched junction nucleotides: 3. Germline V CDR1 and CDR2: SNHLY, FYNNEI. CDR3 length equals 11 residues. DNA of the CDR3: TGTGCCAGTCTAGCGGGAGGGCCGCAGTTCTTC. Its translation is CASLAGGPQFF.

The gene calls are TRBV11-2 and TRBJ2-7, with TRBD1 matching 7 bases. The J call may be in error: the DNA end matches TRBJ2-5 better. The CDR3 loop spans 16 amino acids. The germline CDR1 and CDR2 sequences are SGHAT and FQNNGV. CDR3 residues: CASSTTGVGPQETQYF. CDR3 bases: TGTGCCAGCAGCACCACAGGGGTGGGGCCTCAAGAGACCCAGTACTTC.

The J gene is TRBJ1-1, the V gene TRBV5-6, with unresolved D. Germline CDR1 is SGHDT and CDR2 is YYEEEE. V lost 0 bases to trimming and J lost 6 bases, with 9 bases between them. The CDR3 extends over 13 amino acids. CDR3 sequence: CASSLVLSPEAFF. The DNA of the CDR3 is TGTGCCAGCAGCTTGGTTTTGAGTCCTGAAGCTTTCTTT.

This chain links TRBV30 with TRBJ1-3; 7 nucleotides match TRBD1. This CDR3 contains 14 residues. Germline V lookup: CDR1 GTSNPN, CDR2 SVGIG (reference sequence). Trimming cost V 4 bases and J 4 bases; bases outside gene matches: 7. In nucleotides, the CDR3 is TGTGCCTGGACGCTCGACAGGGCCGGAAACACCATATATTTT. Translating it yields CAWTLDRAGNTIYF.

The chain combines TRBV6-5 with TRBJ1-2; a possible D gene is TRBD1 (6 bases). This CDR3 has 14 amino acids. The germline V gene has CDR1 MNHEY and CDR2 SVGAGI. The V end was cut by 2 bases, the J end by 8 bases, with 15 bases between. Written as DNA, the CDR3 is TGTGCCAGCAGTTACGACCAGGGGCCGAGGGGCTACACCTTC. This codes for CASSYDQGPRGYTF.

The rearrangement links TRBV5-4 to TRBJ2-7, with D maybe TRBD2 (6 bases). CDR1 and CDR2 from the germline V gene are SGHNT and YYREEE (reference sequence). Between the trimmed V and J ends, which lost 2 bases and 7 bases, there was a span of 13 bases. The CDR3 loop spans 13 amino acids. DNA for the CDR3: TGTGCCAGCAGCTTTGGCGGCCGGGGGGAGCAGTACTTC. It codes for CASSFGGRGEQYF. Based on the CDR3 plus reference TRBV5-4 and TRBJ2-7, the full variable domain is ETGVTQSPTHLIKTRGQQVTLRCSSQSGHNTVSWYQQALGQGPQFIFQYYREEENGRGNFPPRFSGLQFPNYSSELNVNALELDDSALYLCASSFGGRGEQYFGPGTRLTVT.

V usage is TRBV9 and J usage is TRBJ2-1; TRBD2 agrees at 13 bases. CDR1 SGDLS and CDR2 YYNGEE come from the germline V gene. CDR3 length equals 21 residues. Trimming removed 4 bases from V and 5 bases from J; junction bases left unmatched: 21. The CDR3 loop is CASSQYRGGLAGYGKDNEQFF. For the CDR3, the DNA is TGTGCCAGCAGCCAATACAGGGGGGGACTAGCGGGATATGGGAAGGACAATGAGCAGTTCTTC.

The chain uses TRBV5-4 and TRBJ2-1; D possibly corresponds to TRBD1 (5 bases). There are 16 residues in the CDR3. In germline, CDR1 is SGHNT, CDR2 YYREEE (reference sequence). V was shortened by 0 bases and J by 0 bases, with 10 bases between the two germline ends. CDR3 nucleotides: TGTGCCAGCAGCTTGGATGGGGCGCTCTCCTACAATGAGCAGTTCTTC. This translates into CASSLDGALSYNEQFF.

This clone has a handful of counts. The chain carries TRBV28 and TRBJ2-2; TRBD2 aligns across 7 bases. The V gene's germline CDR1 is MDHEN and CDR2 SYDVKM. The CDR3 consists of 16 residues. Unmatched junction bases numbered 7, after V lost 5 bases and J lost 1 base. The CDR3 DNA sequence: TGTGCCAGCAGTCCCCCGGGAGGCTTGAACACCGGGGAGCTGTTTTTT. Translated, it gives CASSPPGGLNTGELFF. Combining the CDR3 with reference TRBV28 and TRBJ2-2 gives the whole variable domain DVKVTQSSRYLVKRTGEKVFLECVQDMDHENMFWYRQDPGLGLRLIYFSYDVKMKEKGDIPEGYSVSREKKERFSLILESASTNQTSMYLCASSPPGGLNTGELFFGEGSRLTVL.

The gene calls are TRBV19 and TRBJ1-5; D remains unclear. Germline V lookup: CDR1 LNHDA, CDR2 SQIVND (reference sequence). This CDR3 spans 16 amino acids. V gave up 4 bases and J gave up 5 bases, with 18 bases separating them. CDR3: CASSTEILRRDQPQHF. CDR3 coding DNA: TGTGCCAGTAGTACAGAAATACTTAGAAGAGATCAGCCCCAGCATTTT.

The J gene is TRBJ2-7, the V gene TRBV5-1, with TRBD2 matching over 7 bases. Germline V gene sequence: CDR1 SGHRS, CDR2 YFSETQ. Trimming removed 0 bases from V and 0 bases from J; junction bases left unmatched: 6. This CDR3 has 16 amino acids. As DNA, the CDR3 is TGCGCCAGCAGCTTGGCTGTAGGGACTACCTCCTACGAGCAGTACTTC. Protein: CASSLAVGTTSYEQYF.